Listed below are T cell receptor beta chains from one sample, sequenced in a study of Ad26.COV2.S vaccination and SARS-CoV-2 variants. Sequenced by immunoSEQ multiplex PCR; TCRdb stores in-frame clones only, minus some. This sample carries around 500,000 clones, 80% to 90% of them seen once, and the ten largest clones take 1.5% to 2%. This sample comprised peripheral blood, obtained in a trial of Ad26.COV2.S vaccine versus placebo. The receptors were gathered from a person aged 18-60 years who received the Ad26.COV2.S COVID-19 vaccine or a placebo. CDR3s include the opening cysteine and the closing phenylalanine or tryptophan. A D gene is named only where the DNA matches it firmly. Expanded clones get a size class; other rows say once, few or many, or leave the size out.

TRBD2	-	TRBV10-3	TRBJ2-3	TGTGCCATCAATCCAGCGGGGGGGATCACAGATACGCAGTATTTT	CAINPAGGITDTQYF
-	-	TRBV18	TRBJ1-1	TGTGCCAGCTTCGGGACGTTGAACACTGAAGCTTTCTTT	CASFGTLNTEAFF
-	-	TRBV7-2	TRBJ1-3	TGTGCCAGCAGCTTAGACGGGGTAGCTGGAAACACCATATATTTT	CASSLDGVAGNTIYF
TRBD1	-	TRBV10-3	TRBJ1-2	TGTGCCATCAGTGAGGGTCGGGACAGCGCCAGCTATGGCTACACCTTC	CAISEGRDSASYGYTF
-	-	TRBV6-1	TRBJ1-1	TGTGCCAGCAGTGAGATAATGGGGCCCACGTACACTGAAGCTTTCTTT	CASSEIMGPTYTEAFF
TRBD1	-	TRBV6-2/TRBV6-3	TRBJ2-7	TGTGCCAGCAGTTACCACTCCGAACAGGGGTGGACCTACGAGCAGTACTTC	CASSYHSEQGWTYEQYF
-	-	TRBV30	TRBJ2-5	TGTGCCTGGAGTGTCCAGGGACAAGAGACCCAGTACTTC	CAWSVQGQETQYF
-	-	TRBV2	TRBJ1-2	TGTGCCAGCAGCCCCCGGGGGGAGAACTATGGCTACACCTTC	CASSPRGENYGYTF
TRBD2	-	TRBV19	TRBJ2-3	TGTGCCAGCGAACTAGCGGGGGGTATAGATACGCAGTATTTT	CASELAGGIDTQYF
-	-	TRBV19	TRBJ2-6	TGTGCCACCCAGGTAGCTGGGGCCAACGTCCTGACTTTC	CATQVAGANVLTF
-	-	TRBV27	TRBJ1-2	TGTGCCACCTCACTGACCCAGATGCATGGCTACACCTTC	CATSLTQMHGYTF
-	-	TRBV15	TRBJ1-4	TGTGCCACCAGCAGAGATTTTCCAGGCGGTAATGAAAAACTGTTTTTT	CATSRDFPGGNEKLFF
-	-	TRBV24-1	TRBJ1-1	TGTGCCACCAGCCCCCGGCCGGGGGAGAACACTGAAGCTTTCTTT	CATSPRPGENTEAFF
-	few	TRBV2	TRBJ2-2	TGTGCCAGCAGTGAAGGGGCTAGCTTGGGCACCGGGGAGCTGTTTTTT	CASSEGASLGTGELFF
TRBD1	-	TRBV4-2	TRBJ1-1	TGTGCCAGCAGCCATGGGACAGGGGGCATTGCTTTCTTT	CASSHGTGGIAFF
-	-	TRBV3-1/TRBV3-2	TRBJ1-1	TGTGCCAGCAGCCAAACCGGGGTATCCACTGAAGCTTTCTTT	CASSQTGVSTEAFF
-	once	TRBV7-3	TRBJ2-1	TGTGCCAGCAGCCCTACCGACTCCACCTACAATGAGCAGTTCTTC	CASSPTDSTYNEQFF
TRBD1	-	TRBV19	TRBJ2-1	TGTGCCAGTAGTATGGGGGACAGGCCACATGAGCAGTTCTTC	CASSMGDRPHEQFF
-	few	TRBV28	TRBJ1-5	TGTGCCAGCCATTCCGGGGTGGGCCAGCCCCAGCATTTT	CASHSGVGQPQHF
-	-	TRBV3-1/TRBV3-2	TRBJ2-3	TGTGCCAGCAGCCAAGGTTATACCACAGATACGCAGTATTTT	CASSQGYTTDTQYF
-	-	TRBV24-1	TRBJ2-1	TGTGCCACAGGGTACTCCGGAGAGCAGTTCTTC	CATGYSGEQFF
TRBD2	-	TRBV5-1	TRBJ2-5	TGCGCCAGCACCCAACTCATAGGGACTAGCCAAGAGACCCAGTACTTC	CASTQLIGTSQETQYF
-	few	TRBV10-3	TRBJ1-1	TGTGCCATCAGTGCCTCGAACACTGAAGCTTTCTTT	CAISASNTEAFF
TRBD1	-	TRBV2	TRBJ1-2	TGTGCCAGCAGTGAAGCGGGGGACAGCTATGGCTACACCTTC	CASSEAGDSYGYTF
-	-	TRBV4-1	TRBJ2-1	TGCGCCAGCAGCCAAGTAGATTTGGTTAGCTTCGATGAGCAGTTCTTC	CASSQVDLVSFDEQFF
-	-	TRBV19	TRBJ1-5	TGTGCCAGTAGTATGAAGGGCCCCGGATCCTATAGCAATCAGCCCCAGCATTTT	CASSMKGPGSYSNQPQHF
-	once	TRBV7-8	TRBJ1-2	TGTGCCAGCAGCTTAAGGGGGGATGGTTTTGATCTCCGCTATGGCTACACCTTC	CASSLRGDGFDLRYGYTF
TRBD2	-	TRBV18	TRBJ2-7	TGTGCCAGCTCAGCCTACGGGACTACTAACTACGAGCAGTACTTC	CASSAYGTTNYEQYF
TRBD2	-	TRBV4-3	TRBJ2-1	TGCGCCAGCAGCCAAGAGGAAGCGGGGAGTTACAATGAGCAGTTCTTC	CASSQEEAGSYNEQFF
-	-	TRBV5-1	TRBJ2-7	TGCGCCAGCAGCTTGGCCAAGGTAGCGGAGACGCACGAGCAGTACTTC	CASSLAKVAETHEQYF
-	once	TRBV18	TRBJ2-7	TGTGCCAGCTCACCATGGGACGGTTCCTACGAGCAGTACTTC	CASSPWDGSYEQYF
TRBD1	-	TRBV7-2	TRBJ1-5	TGTGCCAGCAGCTTAGCAGGACAGGGGAGCTATAGCAATCAGCCCCAGCATTTT	CASSLAGQGSYSNQPQHF
-	-	TRBV4-2	TRBJ1-1	TGTGCCAGCAGCCAAGAGGCCCAAAGGAACACTGAAGCTTTCTTT	CASSQEAQRNTEAFF
TRBD1	-	TRBV6-5	TRBJ2-1	TGTGCCAGCAGTAACGACAGGGGGAGTGAGCAGTTCTTC	CASSNDRGSEQFF
TRBD2	-	TRBV6-2/TRBV6-3	TRBJ2-3	TGTGCCAGCAGTTACTCGGGGGCAGCGGGGGGGCATGGTTTGAAAGATACGCAGTATTTT	CASSYSGAAGGHGLKDTQYF
-	-	TRBV5-1	TRBJ1-4	TGCGCCAGCAGCCTACGGGAAAATGAAAAACTGTTTTTT	CASSLRENEKLFF
-	-	TRBV4-1	TRBJ2-3	TGCGCCAGCAGCCAAGAGTCGAATTGGAATACGCAGTATTTT	CASSQESNWNTQYF
-	-	TRBV20-1	TRBJ2-7	TGCAGTGCTAGTATCGGGACCCCCTACGAGCAGTACTTC	CSASIGTPYEQYF
TRBD2	-	TRBV6-1	TRBJ2-1	TGTGCCAGCAGTGGGTCAATAGCGGGGGCGAGGAATGAGCAGTTCTTC	CASSGSIAGARNEQFF
-	-	TRBV29-1	TRBJ2-1	TGCAGCGGTGGGGAGATACGGTCCTACAATGAGCAGTTCTTC	CSGGEIRSYNEQFF
TRBD1	-	TRBV2	TRBJ1-5	TGTGCCAGCAGTGAGGGGACAGGGAGTCAGCCCCAGCATTTT	CASSEGTGSQPQHF
TRBD2	-	TRBV11-2	TRBJ2-1	TGTGCCAGCAGCTTTGCTAGCGGGGGATACAATGAGCAGTTCTTC	CASSFASGGYNEQFF
-	-	TRBV6-5	TRBJ1-3	TGTGCCAGCAGTTTCAGGGGCCCCAACGGAAACACCATATATTTT	CASSFRGPNGNTIYF
TRBD1	-	TRBV4-1	TRBJ2-7	TGCGCCAGCAGCCATATCTGGGACAGCCCCGAGCAGTACTTC	CASSHIWDSPEQYF
-	-	TRBV6-4	TRBJ2-2	TGTGCCGCACCAGGGGCGAACACCGGGGAGCTGTTTTTT	CAAPGANTGELFF
TRBD1	-	TRBV10-2	TRBJ1-1	TGCGCCAGCAGAAACTCGGACAGGGGTAAAGCTGAAGCTTTCTTT	CASRNSDRGKAEAFF
-	-	TRBV9	TRBJ1-4	TGTGCCAGCAGCGTAGGCAGGTATGGACCCCATAGGGGCTATGAAAAACTGTTTTTT	CASSVGRYGPHRGYEKLFF
-	many	TRBV2	TRBJ1-5	TGTGCCAGCAGGGGCGACAGTAGCAATCAGCCCCAGCATTTT	CASRGDSSNQPQHF
-	-	TRBV4-1	TRBJ2-7	TGCGCCAGCAGCCAAACAATCGGACCCCTCGGCGACGAGCAGTACTTC	CASSQTIGPLGDEQYF
TRBD2	-	TRBV20-1	TRBJ2-3	TGCAGTGCTAGTACTAGCGGGAGTTCAGATACGCAGTATTTT	CSASTSGSSDTQYF
-	-	TRBV5-6	TRBJ2-5	TGTGCCAGCAGCTTGGTCCTAAGTGAGACCCAGTACTTC	CASSLVLSETQYF
-	-	TRBV29-1	TRBJ2-6	TGCAGCGTGGGGGATGGCTCTGGGGCCAACGTCCTGACTTTC	CSVGDGSGANVLTF
-	-	TRBV11-2	TRBJ2-7	TGTGCCAGCAGCTTAATAGGGGAGAACTACGAGCAGTACTTC	CASSLIGENYEQYF
-	-	TRBV6-2/TRBV6-3	TRBJ1-5	TGTGCCAGCAGTTACGCCTTGACGGGGCGTTCCAGCAATCAGCCCCAGCATTTT	CASSYALTGRSSNQPQHF